Each of the 8 T cell receptor beta chains below was sequenced from the same sample in a study of shared clonotypes between healthy human individuals. Repertoires were generated with immunoSEQ multiplex PCR, while TCRdb's copy carries only in-frame clones and drops some. This sample yields around 2,000,000 clones, of which roughly 95% are seen a single time; 0.85% to 1.2% belongs to the top ten. Naive CD8 cells were CD45RO-negative, positively selected for CCR7, excluding terminally differentiated effector memory CD45RA+ cells. The sample comprised naive CD8+ T cells sorted from blood. The receptors were gathered from a man aged 18 to 29 in good health.

The chain is built from TRBV11-2 and TRBJ1-1, with 7 positions matching TRBD1. The length of the CDR3 is 12 residues. The germline V gene encodes CDR1 SGHAT and CDR2 FQNNGV. Trimming removed 2 bases from V and 11 bases from J; junction bases left unmatched: 5. The DNA of the CDR3 is TGTGCCAGCAGCTTATACGACAGGGAGGCTTTCTTT. This encodes CASSLYDREAFF.

V gene TRBV6-5 combines with J gene TRBJ2-7; the D is unclear. CDR3 length: 14 residues. V lost 0 bases and J 5 bases, leaving 11 bases between the germline ends. Per the germline V gene, CDR1 is MNHEY and CDR2 is SVGAGI. As DNA, the CDR3 is TGTGCCAGCAGTTACTCCTCACAGCCGGACGAGCAGTACTTC. It encodes CASSYSSQPDEQYF.

The chain joins TRBV7-8 to TRBJ2-1, with 11 nucleotides matching TRBD2. The CDR3 sequence is 18 residues long. Germline CDR1 SGHVS, CDR2 FQNEAQ. Unmatched junction bases numbered 4, after V lost 0 bases and J lost 0 bases. CDR3 coding DNA: TGTGCCAGCAGCTTAGCACTAGCGGGGGCCGCCTCCTACAATGAGCAGTTCTTC. Protein product: CASSLALAGAASYNEQFF.

The rearrangement links TRBV5-6 to TRBJ2-7; TRBD1 is a possible D gene (5 bases). V was cut by 3 bases and J by 6 bases, with 16 bases left in between. The CDR3 is made up of 14 amino acids. The germline CDR1 and CDR2 sequences are SGHDT and YYEEEE. The CDR3 region has the DNA TGTGCCAGCAGCTCCGGACACGACCCGGGCGAGCAGTACTTC. Protein sequence: CASSSGHDPGEQYF.

CDR3 DNA sequence: TGTGCCAGCAGCTTGGGGGGCGGAGAGGAGCTGTTTTTT. Translating it yields CASSLGGGEELFF. This chain joins TRBV5-6 and TRBJ2-2; D may be TRBD1 (5 bases). Trimming stripped 0 bases from V and 10 bases from J, with 10 bases between. The germline V gene has CDR1 SGHDT and CDR2 YYEEEE. The CDR3 totals 13 residues.

There are many counts of this clone. V and J are TRBV27 and TRBJ2-7; 8 nucleotides agree with TRBD1. Germline CDR1 MNHEY, CDR2 SMNVEV (reference sequence). Germline trimming cut 8 bases from V and 3 bases from J; bases unmatched to any gene: 9. This CDR3 comprises 14 residues. Here the CDR3 DNA reads TGTGCCAGCGGGAACAGGGGGTCAGTCTACGAGCAGTACTTC. Protein: CASGNRGSVYEQYF.

This chain links TRBV5-4 with TRBJ1-5, with a weak D call TRBD1 (5 bases). Trimming took off 5 bases at V and 4 bases at J, with 13 bases between the two ends. This CDR3 region has 14 residues. In germline, CDR1 is SGHNT, CDR2 YYREEE (reference sequence). CDR3 nucleotides: TGTGCCAGCAGTTCGGCCGGGGCGAATCAGCCCCAGCATTTT. Translating it yields CASSSAGANQPQHF.

V is TRBV19 and J is TRBJ1-5, with D possibly TRBD1 on 6 matching bases. Trimming pared 2 bases from V and 4 bases from J, leaving 21 bases between. This CDR3 has 18 amino acids. Germline V gene sequence: CDR1 LNHDA, CDR2 SQIVND (reference sequence). The CDR3 loop is CASSILDSLVTSNQPQHF. The CDR3 nucleotides read TGTGCCAGTAGTATACTGGACAGCTTGGTTACTTCAAATCAGCCCCAGCATTTT.